A single T cell receptor (beta chain) is shown here with its context. The sample is drawn from a study of sequential checkpoint blockade in melanoma. Study as a whole: After both sequences, patients received maintenance nivolumab.

This CDR3 comprises 16 residues. Germline assignment: CDR1 SGHRS and CDR2 YFSETQ. V was pared by 2 bases and J by 12 bases, with 12 bases of the junction left unmatched. Stated treatment: randomized to nivolumab then ipilimumab (arm A) or the reverse (arm B). Using immunoSEQ multiplex PCR, the repertoire was profiled, and TCRdb retains in-frame clones only, with some absent. The table shows roughly 12,000 clones, with roughly four fifths occurring only once. This TCR derives from a human donor with melanoma. This chain joins TRBV5-1 and TRBJ2-1; 12 bases match TRBD2. The sequencing here drew on CD8+ T cells sorted from blood (inferred from file names), taken from a patient given nivolumab and ipilimumab in sequence. CDR3 sequence reads: CASSLRQTSGRTWQFF. The CDR3 DNA reads as TGCGCCAGCAGCTTACGGCAGACTAGCGGGAGAACTTGGCAGTTCTTC.